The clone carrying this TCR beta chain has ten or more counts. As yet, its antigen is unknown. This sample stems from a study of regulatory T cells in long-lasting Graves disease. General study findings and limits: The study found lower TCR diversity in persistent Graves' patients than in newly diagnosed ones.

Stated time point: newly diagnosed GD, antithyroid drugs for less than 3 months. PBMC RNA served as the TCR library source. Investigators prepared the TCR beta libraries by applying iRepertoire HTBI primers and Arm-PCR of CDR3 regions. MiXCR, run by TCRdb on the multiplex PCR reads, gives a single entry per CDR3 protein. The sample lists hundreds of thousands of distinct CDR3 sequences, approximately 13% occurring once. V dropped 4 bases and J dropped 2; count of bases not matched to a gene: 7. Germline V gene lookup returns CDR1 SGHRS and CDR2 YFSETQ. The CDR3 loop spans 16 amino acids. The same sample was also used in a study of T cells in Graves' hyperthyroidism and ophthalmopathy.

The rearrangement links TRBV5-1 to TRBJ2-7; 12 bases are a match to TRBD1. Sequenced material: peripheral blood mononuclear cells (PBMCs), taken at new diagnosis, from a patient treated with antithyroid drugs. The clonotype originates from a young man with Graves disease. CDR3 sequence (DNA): TGCGCCAGCAGCACAGCCGGGACAGGGGGCCCCTACGAGCAGTACTTC. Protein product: CASSTAGTGGPYEQYF.